This T cell receptor beta chain was profiled in a study of spatial heterogeneity in lung cancer. Across the study: In the raw reads, each unique TCR and UMI combination was present more than ten times on average. Whole-study results and caveats: At resection, ubiquitous expanded tumor TCRs appeared in blood more than at follow-up.

This clonotype was observed many times. Its specificity is unknown. The time point here: sample taken at primary tumor resection. Researchers sequenced whole RNA taken from tumor, nontumor lung or frozen PBMC without sorting. Unique molecular identifiers tagged every individual TCR cDNA molecule. TCRdb called the 5' RACE reads again in MiXCR, with one record for every CDR3 protein. The sample contains 55,000 to 75,000 distinct CDR3 sequences, 8% to 9% of which appear only once. V lost 4 bases and J lost 6, with 6 bases in between. This CDR3 comprises 12 residues. This clonotype was sampled from a female donor with early-stage non-small cell lung cancer. V gene TRBV12-3 or TRBV12-4 combines with J gene TRBJ2-2; D gene ambiguous. Sequencing was performed on PBMCs, taken at surgery. The DNA for the CDR3 is TGTGCCAGCAGTTCTGGGGCCGGGGAGCTGTTTTTT. As protein: CASSSGAGELFF.